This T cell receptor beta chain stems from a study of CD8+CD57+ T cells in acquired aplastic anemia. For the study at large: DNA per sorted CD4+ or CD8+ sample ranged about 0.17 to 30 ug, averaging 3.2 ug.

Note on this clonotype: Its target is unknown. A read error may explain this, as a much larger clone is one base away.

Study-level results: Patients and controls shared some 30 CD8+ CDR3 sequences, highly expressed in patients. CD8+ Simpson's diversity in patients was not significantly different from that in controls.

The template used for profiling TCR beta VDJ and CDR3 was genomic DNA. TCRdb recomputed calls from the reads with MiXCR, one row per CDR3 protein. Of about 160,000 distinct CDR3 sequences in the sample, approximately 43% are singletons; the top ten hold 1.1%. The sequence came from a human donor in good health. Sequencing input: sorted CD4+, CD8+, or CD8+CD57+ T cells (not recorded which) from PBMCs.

The chain's CDR3 is CASSPLTGERPYEQYF. DNA of the CDR3: TGTGCCAGCAGCCCCCTAACGGGAGAAAGGCCCTACGAGCAGTACTTC. The chain recombines TRBV11-2 with TRBJ2-7; tentatively, D is TRBD2 (6 bases). Trimming cost V 5 bases and J 2 bases, with 19 bases left between them. There are 16 residues in the CDR3. Germline V gives CDR1 SGHAT, CDR2 FQNNGV.